This T cell receptor (beta chain) was observed in a study of blood T cell repertoires in COVID-19. Study-level background: The study drew acute and convalescent COVID-19 samples from the United States, Italy and Spain. Sources were T cells, B-cell-depleted T cells, or PBMCs; the material itself was cDNA or gDNA.

Under the authors' procedure: For nucleated cells, counts were estimated from reference gene primer amplification. The table came from immunoSEQ multiplex PCR; TCRdb's copy has only in-frame clones and leaves some out. V and J calls plus clone size are reproduced from that table; the DNA served to infer D and trimming. The sample lists 350,000 or so clones; about 91% were seen once. Recruited during active infection, patients (from Seattle) were subsequently followed longitudinally. Germline V lookup: CDR1 LGHDT, CDR2 YNNKEL (reference sequence). The CDR3 spans 19 residues. The V gene end was trimmed by 5 bases and the J gene end by 4 bases; junction bases not matched to a gene: 13.

V and J are TRBV3-1 (or the pseudogene TRBV3-2) and TRBJ2-5; 16 nucleotides align to TRBD2. Sequenced: peripheral blood. This TCR was recovered from a woman aged 25 to 39 with COVID-19, enrolled during active disease. The CDR3 DNA reads TGTGCCAGCAGCGCATATAAACCGGGACTAGCGGGGGGGCGAGAGACCCAGTACTTC. Protein product: CASSAYKPGLAGGRETQYF.